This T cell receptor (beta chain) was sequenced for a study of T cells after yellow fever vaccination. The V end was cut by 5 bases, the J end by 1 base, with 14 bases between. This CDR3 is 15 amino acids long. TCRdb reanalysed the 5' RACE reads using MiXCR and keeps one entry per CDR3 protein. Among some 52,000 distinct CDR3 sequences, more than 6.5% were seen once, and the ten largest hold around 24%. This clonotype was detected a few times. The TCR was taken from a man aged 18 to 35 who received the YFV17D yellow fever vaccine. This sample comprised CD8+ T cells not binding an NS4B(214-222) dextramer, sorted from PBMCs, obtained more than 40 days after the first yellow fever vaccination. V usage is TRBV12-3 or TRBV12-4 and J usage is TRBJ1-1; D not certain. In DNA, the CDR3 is TGTGCCAGCAGTCCCAAAGGGTCGGGGAACACTGAAGCTTTCTTT. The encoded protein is CASSPKGSGNTEAFF.